The present T cell receptor beta chain was sequenced within a study of long-term antiretroviral therapy in people with HIV. Study-level findings and limits: Clones that expanded before ART (that is, prior to treatment) dominated the repertoire at all time points.

Regarding this clone: The target antigen is unknown.

Sequencing relied on immunoSEQ assay v3.0, run at survey level. The protocol was immunoSEQ multiplex PCR, while the TCRdb copy is restricted to in-frame clones and leaves out a portion. Here the sample spans just over 35,000 clones, roughly 80% being singletons. The CDR3 has 19 residues. The ends were cut back, 0 bases at V and 0 bases at J, with 18 bases in the middle. Germline CDR1 is LGHNA and CDR2 is YSLEER. The clonotype was recovered from a man between 18 and 35 years old with HIV. The chain combines TRBV4-3 with TRBJ2-1; D call uncertain. Sequencing used unsorted PBMCs, obtained 0.6 years after starting antiretroviral therapy. For the CDR3, the DNA is TGCGCCAGCAGCCAAGATATTATCCTGGAAGATCGCTCCTACAATGAGCAGTTCTTC. Translated: CASSQDIILEDRSYNEQFF.